This paragraph reports one TCR beta chain. Antigen: not known. The CDR3 totals 15 residues. Trimming stripped 4 bases from V and 3 bases from J, with 13 bases between. Germline V gene sequence: CDR1 LGHNA, CDR2 YNFKEQ. TCRdb passed the 5' RACE reads through MiXCR, listing each CDR3 protein once. The table lists 1.5 million to 2 million distinct CDR3 sequences, under 35% of them singletons. This entry comes from a study of identical twins. Regarding the study as a whole: Cord blood beta clonotypes present at high abundance carried fewer insertions; no such pattern appeared in memory repertoires.

The rearrangement joins TRBV4-2 to TRBJ1-5; D unclear. The material sequenced was cord blood. The TCR originated in a newborn girl in good health. In DNA form, the CDR3 reads TGTGCCAGCAGCCCAGGCGGGGTATTCAATCAGCCCCAGCATTTT. Protein: CASSPGGVFNQPQHF.